The entry below gives a single T cell receptor beta chain sequence along with its context. Antigen unknown. The sample belongs to a study of beta chain features in type 1 diabetes. Study-level findings and limits: A moderate, significant TCRB CDR3 shortening appeared in type 1 diabetes across four CD4+ subsets.

Investigators reverse transcribed all isolated RNA, so they sequenced expressed TCRB transcripts. Here immunoSEQ multiplex PCR was the method, and the copy in TCRdb shows in-frame clones only, minus some. The sample contains about 370,000 clones, over 8.5% of which appear only once. This TCR was sampled from a man younger than 40 with type 1 diabetes. The source material was central memory CD4+ T cells from blood.

This CDR3 is CASSPRSGRVYEQYF. The CDR3 nucleotides are TGCGCCAGCAGCCCTCGGAGCGGGAGGGTGTACGAGCAGTACTTC. The chain employs TRBV4-1 and TRBJ2-5, with 10 bases lining up with TRBD2. The J call may not be correct, given that the DNA end is closer to TRBJ2-7. CDR1 and CDR2 from the germline V gene are MGHRA and YSYEKL. The length of the CDR3 is 15 residues.